Presented here are 8 T cell receptor beta chains from one specimen sequenced in a study of blood T cell repertoires in COVID-19. Method: immunoSEQ multiplex PCR; TCRdb's copy keeps in-frame clones and lacks some. The sample consists of 150,000 to 200,000 clones, 85% to 90% of them appearing once. The sequencing sample was made of peripheral blood. The receptors derive from a human donor in a cohort sampled during active COVID-19.

The chain employs TRBV19 and TRBJ1-1, with a weak D call TRBD1 (5 bases). The germline CDR1 and CDR2 sequences are LNHDA and SQIVND (reference sequence). The germline V and J ends were trimmed by 3 bases and 2 bases, with 13 bases remaining between them. This CDR3 has 15 amino acids. The CDR3 sequence is CASSMSTVGNTEAFF. The CDR3 DNA reads TGTGCCAGTAGTATGTCGACAGTTGGAAACACTGAAGCTTTCTTT.

This rearrangement joins TRBV30 to TRBJ1-5; D not certain. V shed 2 bases and J shed 4 bases, with 9 bases lying between them. Germline V gene lookup returns CDR1 GTSNPN and CDR2 SVGIG (reference sequence). The CDR3 sequence is 13 residues long. CDR3 bases: TGTGCCTGGAGTCAGGCAGGTAATCAGCCCCAGCATTTT. This gives the protein CAWSQAGNQPQHF.

This rearrangement joins TRBV27 to TRBJ2-3, with TRBD1 identical over 7 bases. The length of the CDR3 is 14 residues. Germline V gene lookup returns CDR1 MNHEY and CDR2 SMNVEV (reference sequence). Trimming cost V 8 bases and J 1 base; bases outside gene matches: 6. In DNA form, the CDR3 reads TGTGCCAGCTGGGACAGACGTCGCACAGATACGCAGTATTTT. Translation: CASWDRRRTDTQYF.

This chain connects TRBV6-5 to TRBJ2-3, with 8 bases that match TRBD1. The CDR3 loop spans 15 amino acids. Trimming removed 6 bases from V and 1 base from J; junction bases left unmatched: 6. The germline gives CDR1 MNHEY, CDR2 SVGAGI. The CDR3 sequence is CASSRGQGRTDTQYF. CDR3 DNA: TGTGCCAGCAGCCGCGGACAGGGTCGCACAGATACGCAGTATTTT.

The table lists this clone with a count of one. CDR3 nucleotide sequence: TGTGCCAGCAGTTACTCATTTAAACAGGGCCTTGAATCCTACGAGCAGTACTTC. Translation: CASSYSFKQGLESYEQYF. The chain uses TRBV6-2 or TRBV6-3 and TRBJ2-7; D perhaps matches TRBD1 (6 bases). The V end was cut by 0 bases, the J end by 1 base, with 19 bases between. Germline CDR1 is MNHEY and CDR2 is SVGEGT. This CDR3 has 18 residues.

The CDR3 sequence: CASSPMEGNYGYTF. In nucleotides, the CDR3 is TGTGCCAGCAGCCCAATGGAGGGTAACTATGGCTACACCTTC. This sequence joins TRBV9 and TRBJ1-2; D unresolved. Deletions cut 4 bases from V and 1 base from J, with 11 bases between. This CDR3 comprises 14 residues. Germline CDR1 and CDR2: SGDLS and YYNGEE.

V gene TRBV2 combines with J gene TRBJ2-7; D not certain. Germline CDR1 is SNHLY and CDR2 is FYNNEI. V lost 5 bases to trimming and J lost 4 bases, with 18 bases between them. CDR3 length equals 15 residues. CDR3 bases: TGTGCCAGCAGTAGCGAGACGGGTCCGGTATACGAGCAGTACTTC. Translated: CASSSETGPVYEQYF.

This rearrangement joins TRBV4-3 to TRBJ2-7; 7 positions match TRBD2. This CDR3 spans 16 amino acids. V lost 0 bases and J lost 2; bases outside the gene matches: 7. CDR1 is LGHNA and CDR2 is YSLEER in the germline V gene. CDR3 in amino acids: CASSQDSGEGTYEQYF. The CDR3 nucleotides read TGCGCCAGCAGCCAAGATTCGGGGGAGGGAACCTACGAGCAGTACTTC.